The next 31 T cell receptor beta chains were all read from a single sample in a study of blood T cell repertoires in COVID-19. Measured with immunoSEQ multiplex PCR; TCRdb has only the in-frame clones, and not every one. The data show fewer than 60,000 clones, with about 87% seen just once and under 5% held by the top ten. The sequenced sample was peripheral blood. These receptor sequences come from a man over 45 with acute or convalescent COVID-19.

The CDR3 loop is CASSEWQGVLVAFF. CDR3 sequence (DNA): TGTGCCAGCAGTGAATGGCAGGGGGTGCTCGTAGCTTTCTTT. The rearrangement joins TRBV2 to TRBJ1-1; 7 bases are shared with TRBD1. The CDR3 extends over 14 amino acids. V shed 2 bases, J shed 10 bases, and the junction held 10 bases outside the gene matches. The germline gives CDR1 SNHLY, CDR2 FYNNEI.

Only a few counts were recorded for this clone. CDR3 region: CASSLDGGFPEKLFF. The CDR3 DNA reads TGTGCCAGCAGCTTAGACGGGGGATTCCCTGAAAAACTGTTTTTT. V is TRBV7-9 and J is TRBJ1-4; D perhaps matches TRBD1 (5 bases). The germline gives CDR1 SEHNR, CDR2 FQNEAQ (reference sequence). CDR3 length equals 15 residues. V was cut by 1 base and J by 7 bases, with 13 bases left in between.

V gene TRBV6-4 combines with J gene TRBJ2-1; D is undetermined. Germline CDR1 reads MRHNA; CDR2 reads SNTAGT. V lost 4 bases to trimming and J lost 0 bases, with 10 bases between them. The CDR3 consists of 15 residues. Written as DNA, the CDR3 is TGTGCCAGCAGTGTTGCGGAGAGCTCCTACAATGAGCAGTTCTTC. Protein product: CASSVAESSYNEQFF.

Written as DNA, the CDR3 is TGTGCCAGCAGCGTTATCGGGGAGTCGAGCTCTGGAAACACCATATATTTT. Its protein is CASSVIGESSSGNTIYF. The gene calls are TRBV9 and TRBJ1-3; no clear D. CDR1 and CDR2 from the germline V gene are SGDLS and YYNGEE. The CDR3 length is 17 residues. V was shortened by 2 bases and J by 0 bases, with 15 bases between the two germline ends.

The V gene is TRBV4-1, the J gene TRBJ2-7, with TRBD2 matching 9 bases. The CDR3 extends over 15 amino acids. The J segment lost 3 bases and the V segment lost 5 bases, leaving 8 bases of the junction unmatched. Looked up from germline, CDR1 is MGHRA and CDR2 is YSYEKL. DNA for the CDR3: TGCGCCAGCAGCGCGGGGGGGCAGGATCTCTACGAGCAGTACTTC. Translating gives CASSAGGQDLYEQYF.

The V and J genes are TRBV27 and TRBJ2-1; 7 nucleotides line up with TRBD2. J gave up 8 bases and V 3 bases, and 16 bases lay outside the gene matches. In germline, CDR1 is MNHEY, CDR2 SMNVEV (reference sequence). The CDR3 consists of 17 residues. In DNA, the CDR3 is TGTGCCAGCAGTTTGCGAGCGAGCGGGGCCCGGGAGGATGAGCAGTTCTTC. Protein sequence: CASSLRASGAREDEQFF.

The chain combines TRBV27 with TRBJ2-1; TRBD2 might be the D (7 bases). V was pared by 6 bases and J by 9 bases, with 21 bases between. CDR1 and CDR2 (germline): MNHEY, SMNVEV (reference sequence). The CDR3 has 15 residues. CDR3 DNA sequence: TGTGCCAGCAGCCCATTAAGGCAGGGAGGGGGTGAGCAGTTCTTC. It translates to CASSPLRQGGGEQFF.

The genes are TRBV30 and TRBJ1-6; D unclear. Germline lookup yields CDR1 GTSNPN and CDR2 SVGIG (reference sequence). The V end lost 3 bases, the J end lost 0 bases, and 12 bases lay between the germline ends. The CDR3 totals 16 residues. CDR3 DNA sequence: TGTGCCTGGAGCTCGACTGTAAGCTCCTATAATTCACCCCTCCACTTT. Residues: CAWSSTVSSYNSPLHF.

J is TRBJ2-7 and V is TRBV6-5; D gene unclear. This CDR3 is built from 15 residues. V was cut by 5 bases and J by 0 bases, with 14 bases left in between. Germline V gives CDR1 MNHEY, CDR2 SVGAGI. CDR3 coding DNA: TGTGCCAGCAGTCCCCCAGGCTCACTCTCCTACGAGCAGTACTTC. Protein sequence: CASSPPGSLSYEQYF.

V is TRBV10-3 and J is TRBJ2-7; 12 bases line up with TRBD1. There are 18 residues in the CDR3. The J segment lost 5 bases and the V segment lost 4 bases, leaving 15 bases of the junction unmatched. Germline values: CDR1 ENHRY, CDR2 SYGVKD. The CDR3 loop reads CAISGLGTGGKRVHEQYF. The CDR3 coding sequence is TGTGCCATCAGTGGTTTGGGGACAGGGGGCAAAAGGGTCCACGAGCAGTACTTC.

This clone has a handful of counts. CDR3 DNA sequence: TGTGCCACCTTACAGGGTGAGACCAACGTCCTGACTTTC. It encodes CATLQGETNVLTF. The V call is TRBV7-2, the J call TRBJ2-6; D is perhaps TRBD1 (6 bases). V lost 10 bases and J 8 bases, leaving 15 bases between the germline ends. The germline gives CDR1 SGHTA, CDR2 FQGNSA. There are 13 residues in the CDR3.

This rearrangement joins TRBV19 to TRBJ2-1, with TRBD2 identical over 11 bases. The CDR3 extends over 18 amino acids. Unmatched junction bases numbered 6, after V lost 1 base and J lost 1 base. Germline CDR1 LNHDA, CDR2 SQIVND (reference sequence). The CDR3 DNA reads as TGTGCCAGTAGTATAGTTAGCGGGAGGGGCCGGTCCTACAATGAGCAGTTCTTC. It encodes CASSIVSGRGRSYNEQFF.

This chain links TRBV7-6 with TRBJ2-3; 7 bases are a match to TRBD2. From germline, CDR1 is SGHVS and CDR2 FNYEAQ. This CDR3 is 15 amino acids long. The V gene end was trimmed by 2 bases and the J gene end by 6 bases; junction bases not matched to a gene: 8. The CDR3 protein is CASSLFARGGDTQYF. CDR3 sequence (DNA): TGTGCCAGCAGCTTATTCGCGAGGGGAGGGGATACGCAGTATTTT.

V usage is TRBV24-1 and J usage is TRBJ1-2, with 10 nucleotides matching TRBD1. CDR3 length equals 14 residues. Germline loops: CDR1 KGHDR, CDR2 SFDVKD. V shed 4 bases, J shed 8 bases, and the junction held 6 bases outside the gene matches. The CDR3 loop reads CATSETGTGEGYTF. CDR3 in DNA: TGTGCCACCAGTGAAACCGGGACAGGGGAGGGCTACACCTTC.

This chain connects TRBV5-5 to TRBJ2-2; maybe TRBD2 (6 bases). Trimming took 0 bases from V and 7 from J, leaving 19 bases between them. Germline values: CDR1 SGHKS, CDR2 YYEKEE (reference sequence). The CDR3 is 17 amino acids. CDR3 sequence (DNA): TGTGCCAGCAGCTTGGAGGCGGCGGGGCCTAGGAACGGGGAGCTGTTTTTT. Its translation: CASSLEAAGPRNGELFF.

The V call is TRBV7-6, the J call TRBJ2-2; D ambiguous. Germline loops: CDR1 SGHVS, CDR2 FNYEAQ. With 3 bases removed from V and 8 bases from J, the gap between germline ends came to 10 bases. The CDR3 is 13 amino acids. CDR3 loop: CASSLAEDGELFF. CDR3 nucleotide sequence: TGTGCCAGCAGCTTGGCAGAGGATGGGGAGCTGTTTTTT.

The chain uses TRBV23-1 and TRBJ1-1; no clear D gene. TRBV23-1 counts as an open reading frame of uncertain function. With 3 bases removed from V and 1 base from J, the gap between germline ends came to 12 bases. The CDR3 loop spans 15 amino acids. Written as DNA, the CDR3 is TGCGCCAGCAGTCACAAGGAGCGCAGGAACACTGAAGCTTTCTTT. Its protein is CASSHKERRNTEAFF.

The chain recombines TRBV3-1 (or the pseudogene TRBV3-2) with TRBJ2-5; a weak D match, TRBD2 (6 bases). Per germline, CDR1 LGHDT and CDR2 YNNKEL (reference sequence). This CDR3 is 15 amino acids long. The V end lost 0 bases, the J end lost 8 bases, and 16 bases lay between the germline ends. The CDR3 sequence: CASSQDLVGGVTQYF. The CDR3 region has the DNA TGTGCCAGCAGCCAAGATCTAGTGGGCGGGGTAACCCAGTACTTC.

V usage is TRBV9 and J usage is TRBJ2-1, with 9 bases identical to TRBD2. Germline CDR1 reads SGDLS; CDR2 reads YYNGEE. Germline trimming cut 0 bases from V and 4 bases from J; bases unmatched to any gene: 2. The CDR3 extends over 15 amino acids. The CDR3 DNA follows: TGTGCCAGCAGCGTAGCTAGCGGGGTGTACAATGAGCAGTTCTTC. It specifies CASSVASGVYNEQFF.

The chain has TRBV7-9 and TRBJ1-2; D remains ambiguous. With 1 base removed from V and 4 bases from J, the gap between germline ends came to 16 bases. The CDR3 has 16 amino acids. Germline CDR1 and CDR2: SEHNR and FQNEAQ (reference sequence). The CDR3 DNA sequence: TGTGCCAGCAGCTTAGGAGAGGGCCTCGACACCTATGGCTACACCTTC. This translates into CASSLGEGLDTYGYTF. Looking up the rest from reference TRBV7-9 and TRBJ1-2 gives the full variable domain: DTGVSQNPRHKITKRGQNVTFRCDPISEHNRLYWYRQTLGQGPEFLTYFQNEAQLEKSRLLSDRFSAERPKGSFSTLEIQRTEQGDSAMYLCASSLGEGLDTYGYTFGSGTRLTVV.

Here the CDR3 reads CATKSGSMNTEAFF. The DNA for the CDR3 is TGTGCCACCAAAAGCGGCAGCATGAACACTGAAGCTTTCTTT. This rearrangement joins TRBV6-6 to TRBJ1-1; D call uncertain. Trimming took off 10 bases at V and 0 bases at J, with 15 bases between the two ends. Germline CDR1 MNHNY, CDR2 SVGAGI (reference sequence). This CDR3 spans 14 amino acids.

The sample holds one count of this clone. V and J are TRBV19 and TRBJ2-5, with D possibly being TRBD1 (6 bases). Trimming cost V 4 bases and J 2 bases, with 17 bases left between them. The CDR3 extends over 16 amino acids. Looked up from germline, CDR1 is LNHDA and CDR2 is SQIVND (reference sequence). CDR3 sequence reads: CASSRGGAWGQETQYF. The CDR3 nucleotides read TGTGCCAGTAGTAGAGGGGGAGCATGGGGACAAGAGACCCAGTACTTC.

The chain uses TRBV12-3 or TRBV12-4 and TRBJ2-2; no firm D call. The CDR3 spans 13 residues. V shed 7 bases and J shed 6 bases, with 12 bases lying between them. The CDR3 region has the DNA TGTGCCAGCACTAAATCCGTACCCGGGGAGCTGTTTTTT. Its translation: CASTKSVPGELFF.

This clone was found a few times. V and J are TRBV25-1 and TRBJ2-2; D not certain. Per the germline V gene, CDR1 is MGHDK and CDR2 is SYGVNS. The length of the CDR3 is 12 residues. V dropped 3 bases and J dropped 9 bases, with 8 bases sitting between them. The CDR3 bases are TGTGCCAGCAGTGATGATAGATGGGAGCTGTTTTTT. As protein: CASSDDRWELFF.

The chain uses TRBV5-6 and TRBJ1-6; D perhaps matches TRBD1 (5 bases). The V gene lost 3 bases and the J gene lost 7 bases, with 14 bases spanning the gap. The CDR3 extends over 15 amino acids. Germline V lookup: CDR1 SGHDT, CDR2 YYEEEE. The CDR3 reads CASSSSLEGNSPLHF. The CDR3 coding sequence is TGTGCCAGCAGCTCCAGCCTGGAGGGGAATTCACCCCTCCACTTT. The whole variable domain, filled in from reference TRBV5-6 and TRBJ1-6, reads DAGVTQSPTHLIKTRGQQVTLRCSPKSGHDTVSWYQQALGQGPQFIFQYYEEEERQRGNFPDRFSGHQFPNYSSELNVNALLLGDSALYLCASSSSLEGNSPLHFGNGTRLTVT.

The chain is built from TRBV27 and TRBJ2-7, with 9 bases identical to TRBD1. This CDR3 region has 14 residues. Germline V CDR1 and CDR2: MNHEY, SMNVEV (reference sequence). V shed 3 bases, J shed 4 bases, and the junction held 4 bases outside the gene matches. As DNA, the CDR3 is TGTGCCAGCAGTTTTGGGACAGGGTCTTACGAGCAGTACTTC. Amino acid sequence: CASSFGTGSYEQYF.

This sequence joins TRBV5-1 and TRBJ2-2; unclear D gene. V gave up 1 base and J gave up 0 bases, with 7 bases separating them. Per the germline V gene, CDR1 is SGHRS and CDR2 is YFSETQ. The CDR3 totals 15 residues. The CDR3 reads CASSLQDANTGELFF. The CDR3 DNA is TGCGCCAGCAGCTTGCAGGATGCGAACACCGGGGAGCTGTTTTTT.

The chain employs TRBV9 and TRBJ1-1, with a possible D match to TRBD1 (6 bases). V was cut by 4 bases and J by 7 bases, with 20 bases left in between. The germline CDR1 and CDR2 sequences are SGDLS and YYNGEE. CDR3 length: 15 amino acids. The CDR3 DNA reads as TGTGCCAGCAGCACTTACCCACAGGGTACTATTGAAGCTTTCTTT. Translated, it gives CASSTYPQGTIEAFF.

The chain recombines TRBV28 with TRBJ1-2, with D maybe TRBD1 (6 bases). The V gene lost 5 bases and the J gene lost 5 bases, with 9 bases spanning the gap. This CDR3 contains 12 residues. Germline V gene data show CDR1 as MDHEN and CDR2 as SYDVKM. CDR3 sequence: CASSTGKYGYTF. CDR3 in DNA: TGTGCCAGCAGTACAGGGAAGTATGGCTACACCTTC.

CDR3 nucleotides: TGTGCCAGTACCATACAGGGAAATAGCAATCAGCCCCAGCATTTT. This sequence encodes CASTIQGNSNQPQHF. The chain carries TRBV19 and TRBJ1-5; D perhaps matches TRBD1 (6 bases). The germline V gene has CDR1 LNHDA and CDR2 SQIVND (reference sequence). V was cut by 7 bases and J by 0 bases, with 13 bases left in between. The CDR3 loop spans 15 amino acids.

The V and J genes are TRBV2 and TRBJ2-5; the D is unclear. The CDR3 extends over 11 amino acids. The V gene's germline CDR1 is SNHLY and CDR2 FYNNEI. Trimming stripped 8 bases from V and 2 bases from J, with 6 bases between. The CDR3 spells CASERQETQYF. The DNA for the CDR3 is TGTGCCAGCGAACGGCAAGAGACCCAGTACTTC. Complete variable domain (other parts from reference TRBV2 and TRBJ2-5): EPEVTQTPSHQVTQMGQEVILRCVPISNHLYFYWYRQILGQKVEFLVSFYNNEISEKSEIFDDQFSVERPDGSNFTLKIRSTKLEDSAMYFCASERQETQYFGPGTRLLVL.